The subject of this entry is one T cell receptor (beta chain). Its antigen is not known. Sequencing was performed with immunoSEQ multiplex PCR; in TCRdb, only in-frame clones are kept and a portion is missing. Among about 86,000 clones listed, approximately 78% were seen once. This sample was taken from a study of T cell responses to AZD1222 COVID-19 vaccine. General study results and limits: Reports say nearly half of spike-specific TCRs go after unmutated variant regions. Among vaccine-associated CD4 TCRs, coverage spanned spike, with dominance at 160-218 and 743-854. Spike-specific TCR repertoires showed rising breadth and depth after two AZD1222 doses. In all cases, repertoires were sampled only after the peak T cell response.

CDR1 is SEHNR, CDR2 FQNEAQ, per germline (reference sequence). The CDR3 has 15 residues. V lost 5 bases, J lost 1 base, and 14 bases lay in between. The TCR comes from an adult in good health. The V and J genes are TRBV7-9 and TRBJ1-2; no firm D call. Here the sequenced sample was peripheral blood, taken on day 0 of AZD1222 vaccination. The CDR3 region is CASSRNSLSNYGYTF. The CDR3 DNA is TGTGCCAGCAGCCGAAACTCACTCAGTAACTATGGCTACACCTTC. The full variable domain, completed using reference TRBV7-9 and TRBJ1-2, is DTGVSQNPRHKITKRGQNVTFRCDPISEHNRLYWYRQTLGQGPEFLTYFQNEAQLEKSRLLSDRFSAERPKGSFSTLEIQRTEQGDSAMYLCASSRNSLSNYGYTFGSGTRLTVV.